This T cell receptor (beta chain) emerged from a study of graft-versus-host responses after intestinal transplantation. Looking at the study overall: The transplants performed in recipients were multivisceral, liver-intestinal, or isolated intestinal. Recipients were all induced with anti-thymocyte globulin, then given tacrolimus and steroids for 3 to 4 years.

About this clone itself: As yet, its antigen is unknown.

The study, taken as a whole, reports: Declines in HvG clones occurring early post-transplant were associated with peak circulating GvH clone levels. GvH clones turned up in recipient marrow; some had shown up first in ileum or blood.

Some clones are missing from TCRdb's copy, which holds only in-frame ones; the method was immunoSEQ multiplex PCR. The sample records 45,000 to 60,000 clones, 80% to 95% being singletons. V lost 0 bases and J 7 bases, leaving 6 bases between the germline ends. This CDR3 comprises 12 residues. Germline-derived CDR1 and CDR2 are SEHNR and FQNEAQ (reference sequence). Sequenced here: unstimulated CD4+ T cells sorted from spleen or lymph node cells, sampled before transplant. The TCR comes from a human donor who was the organ donor for an intestinal transplant. The chain combines TRBV7-9 with TRBJ1-1; a possible D gene is TRBD1 (6 bases). The CDR3 DNA is TGTGCCAGCAGCTTAGCCAGGGGTGAAGCTTTCTTT. Translated, it gives CASSLARGEAFF.